The 23 T cell receptor beta chains below were found in one sample sequenced in a study of response to subunit inactivated influenza vaccine. TCRdb re-analysed the RT-PCR reads in MiXCR, keeping a single row per CDR3 protein. The sample holds hundreds of thousands of distinct CDR3 sequences, about a sixth seen once. The sequences come from PBMCs from blood, collected 11 to 12 days after vaccination. The origin of the receptors is a man aged 50 to 60 who received an inactivated influenza vaccine.

The chain couples TRBV7-3 to TRBJ2-7; the match to TRBD2 covers 7 bases. This CDR3 is built from 16 residues. CDR1 and CDR2 from the germline V gene are SGHTA and FQGTGA. Germline trimming cut 5 bases from V and 0 bases from J; bases unmatched to any gene: 10. CDR3 in amino acids: CASSPSEQRGSYEQYF. The CDR3 DNA sequence: TGTGCCAGCAGCCCTTCAGAGCAGCGGGGCTCCTACGAGCAGTACTTC.

This clonotype was observed a handful of times. This sequence joins TRBV24-1 and TRBJ2-7; no firm D call. Trimming took off 9 bases at V and 5 bases at J, with 16 bases between the two ends. The germline CDR1 and CDR2 sequences are KGHDR and SFDVKD. The length of the CDR3 is 13 residues. DNA for the CDR3: TGTGCCACCGCTAAGGCTGGTTTCGACGAGCAGTACTTC. It codes for CATAKAGFDEQYF.

This clonotype occurred many times. This sequence joins TRBV6-2 or TRBV6-3 and TRBJ1-1, with D unresolved. With 6 bases removed from V and 0 bases from J, the gap between germline ends came to 11 bases. The V gene's germline CDR1 is MNHEY and CDR2 SVGEGT. The CDR3 is 14 amino acids. For the CDR3, the DNA is TGTGCCAGCAGGATAAAAGGGTTGAACACTGAAGCTTTCTTT. Translated: CASRIKGLNTEAFF.

CDR3 sequence: CASSVSVSGRANTGELFF. CDR3 DNA: TGTGCCAGCAGCGTATCGGTTAGCGGGAGGGCGAACACCGGGGAGCTGTTTTTT. The chain combines TRBV9 with TRBJ2-2, with 11 bases fitting TRBD2. J was trimmed by 0 bases and V by 1 base; bases with no gene match: 5. The CDR3 covers 18 residues. In germline, CDR1 is SGDLS, CDR2 YYNGEE.

The chain links TRBV10-3 to TRBJ2-7, with D hard to call. CDR1 is ENHRY, CDR2 SYGVKD, per germline. V was shortened by 4 bases and J by 5 bases, with 12 bases between the two germline ends. This CDR3 region has 13 residues. The CDR3 sequence: CAISVRLNDEQYF. The CDR3 DNA follows: TGTGCCATCAGTGTCAGGCTCAACGACGAGCAGTACTTC.

This clonotype was observed a handful of times. The chain combines TRBV5-1 with TRBJ1-1, with D perhaps TRBD1 (6 bases). The CDR3 sequence is 16 residues long. In germline, CDR1 is SGHRS, CDR2 YFSETQ. V gave up 4 bases and J gave up 3 bases, with 19 bases separating them. CDR3 DNA sequence: TGCGCCAGCAGCCAGATACCGGACAGCCTAGACACTGAAGCTTTCTTT. Its translation is CASSQIPDSLDTEAFF.

Remarks on this clonotype: At one of its ends the junction is not consistent with the germline gene, which may arise from a read error. This sequence joins TRBV12-3 or TRBV12-4 and TRBJ2-7, with 8 bases identical to TRBD2. This CDR3 contains 13 residues. CDR3 nucleotides: TGTGCCAACAGTTTAGCGGGGACCTACGAGCAGTACTTC. Protein: CANSLAGTYEQYF.

This clonotype was observed a handful of times. J is TRBJ2-7 and V is TRBV29-1, with a possible D match to TRBD2 (5 bases). This CDR3 has 13 amino acids. V was clipped by 3 bases and J by 7 bases, with 16 bases between them. Germline V gene lookup returns CDR1 SQVTM and CDR2 ANQGSEA. The CDR3 protein is CSVEGALKSEQYF. The CDR3 region has the DNA TGCAGCGTTGAGGGAGCGCTAAAAAGTGAGCAGTACTTC.

This clonotype was observed at least ten times. The chain couples TRBV27 to TRBJ2-7; a weak D match, TRBD1 (5 bases). Trimming removed 2 bases from V and 6 bases from J, with 14 bases in between. This CDR3 contains 14 residues. Germline CDR1 MNHEY, CDR2 SMNVEV (reference sequence). Here the CDR3 reads CASSLAGMTSEQYF. As DNA, the CDR3 is TGTGCCAGCAGTTTAGCAGGGATGACGAGCGAGCAGTACTTC.

This chain links TRBV6-1 with TRBJ2-1; 11 bases are a match to TRBD2. The length of the CDR3 is 14 residues. The germline V gene encodes CDR1 MNHNS and CDR2 SASEGT. The V and J ends lost 8 bases and 4 bases, in that order; junction bases with no gene match: 4. The CDR3 region has the DNA TGTGCCAGCGGGCTAGCGGGGGGATACAATGAGCAGTTCTTC. Translation gives CASGLAGGYNEQFF.

This clonotype has just a few counts. The rearrangement links TRBV12-3 or TRBV12-4 to TRBJ1-2; maybe TRBD1 (6 bases). The CDR3 has 13 residues. Between the trimmed V and J ends, which lost 1 base and 6 bases, there was a span of 9 bases. The CDR3 sequence is CASSLGRGDGYTF. Here the CDR3 DNA reads TGTGCCAGCAGTTTAGGCAGGGGTGATGGCTACACCTTC.

This clonotype has at least ten counts. J is TRBJ2-1 and V is TRBV3-1; 7 bases are a match to TRBD1. The CDR3 has 14 amino acids. J lost 3 bases, V lost 6 bases, and 5 bases had no gene match. Germline CDR1 and CDR2: LGHDT and YNNKEL (reference sequence). The CDR3 sequence: CASRARDSYNEQFF. The CDR3 nucleotides are TGTGCCAGCAGGGCACGGGACAGCTACAATGAGCAGTTCTTC.

The CDR3 loop reads CASSFAWTNYGYTF. The CDR3 nucleotides read TGTGCCAGCAGTTTTGCCTGGACTAACTATGGCTACACCTTC. This sequence joins TRBV27 and TRBJ1-2; D remains unclear. CDR3 length equals 14 residues. V was cut by 3 bases and J by 0 bases, with 8 bases left in between. From germline, CDR1 is MNHEY and CDR2 SMNVEV (reference sequence).

There are a few counts of this clonotype. The V and J genes are TRBV7-2 and TRBJ2-5; 8 bases are shared with TRBD1. Germline V CDR1 and CDR2: SGHTA, FQGNSA. V lost 2 bases and J lost 4; bases outside the gene matches: 6. This CDR3 has 15 amino acids. The DNA for the CDR3 is TGTGCCAGCAGCTTAATGACAGGGGTTGCAGAGACCCAGTACTTC. Its protein product is CASSLMTGVAETQYF.

This clonotype was counted between two and nine times. J is TRBJ2-3 and V is TRBV5-1; the match to TRBD2 covers 8 bases. The CDR3 loop spans 15 amino acids. The V gene's germline CDR1 is SGHRS and CDR2 YFSETQ. The J segment lost 2 bases and the V segment lost 3 bases, leaving 5 bases of the junction unmatched. The CDR3 sequence: CASSYARGATDTQYF. DNA for the CDR3: TGCGCCAGCAGCTACGCGCGGGGGGCCACAGATACGCAGTATTTT.

The chain links TRBV5-5 to TRBJ2-5; maybe TRBD2 (7 bases). From germline, CDR1 is SGHKS and CDR2 YYEKEE (reference sequence). V was shortened by 0 bases and J by 5 bases, with 20 bases between the two germline ends. This CDR3 comprises 17 residues. The CDR3 DNA reads TGTGCCAGCAGCTTGGCTATGGGGGGGCATCTCGGGGAGACCCAGTACTTC. As protein: CASSLAMGGHLGETQYF. Full variable domain (rest looked up from reference TRBV5-5 and TRBJ2-5): DAGVTQSPTHLIKTRGQQVTLRCSPISGHKSVSWYQQVLGQGPQFIFQYYEKEERGRGNFPDRFSARQFPNYSSELNVNALLLGDSALYLCASSLAMGGHLGETQYFGPGTRLLVL.

The chain employs TRBV7-9 and TRBJ2-1; 7 bases align to TRBD1. The length of the CDR3 is 15 residues. The trim removed 5 bases at V and 3 bases at J, leaving 7 bases unmatched. CDR1 and CDR2 (germline): SEHNR, FQNEAQ (reference sequence). DNA of the CDR3: TGTGCCAGCAGCACCTACAGGGGAAACTACAATGAGCAGTTCTTC. It encodes CASSTYRGNYNEQFF.

The CDR3, as DNA: TGTGCCAGCAGTTTTTACAGACACCAAGAGACCCAGTACTTC. Translating it yields CASSFYRHQETQYF. The J gene is TRBJ2-5, the V gene TRBV28, with D unresolved. This CDR3 spans 14 amino acids. CDR1 is MDHEN, CDR2 SYDVKM, per germline. Trimming took off 3 bases at V and 0 bases at J, with 8 bases between the two ends.

This clonotype came up a few times. CDR3 bases: TGTGCCAGCAGCTTTACGATACAAGAGACCCAGTACTTC. It translates to CASSFTIQETQYF. The J gene is TRBJ2-5, the V gene TRBV7-3, with D hard to call. Germline CDR1 reads SGHTA; CDR2 reads FQGTGA. Trimming took off 3 bases at V and 2 bases at J, with 7 bases between the two ends. This CDR3 spans 13 amino acids.

In this sample, this clonotype turned up a few times. V usage is TRBV20-1 and J usage is TRBJ2-7; TRBD2 agrees at 8 bases. V gave up 0 bases and J gave up 5 bases; unmatched junction bases: 9. The CDR3 covers 15 residues. Germline CDR1 DFQATT, CDR2 SNEGSKA (reference sequence). The CDR3 loop is CSARDHGREANEQYF. In DNA form, the CDR3 reads TGCAGTGCTAGAGACCATGGGCGGGAGGCCAACGAGCAGTACTTC.

With respect to this clonotype: Its ends do not fully match the called genes, so a read error is possible. The V and J genes are TRBV20-1 and TRBJ2-7; D is possibly TRBD2 (6 bases). Germline V lookup: CDR1 DFQATT, CDR2 SNEGSKA (reference sequence). The CDR3 is 13 residues long. Here the CDR3 reads CSARGPSVYEQYF. The CDR3 DNA is TGCAGTGCCAGAGGGCCTAGCGTCTACGAGCAGTACTTC.

This clonotype appeared a few times. The V call is TRBV5-1, the J call TRBJ2-3, with 9 bases aligning to TRBD2. Looked up from germline, CDR1 is SGHRS and CDR2 is YFSETQ. Trimming removed 0 bases from V and 11 bases from J; junction bases left unmatched: 10. CDR3 length equals 15 residues. The CDR3 sequence: CASSLAGAGGPVQYF. CDR3 bases: TGCGCCAGCAGCTTGGCCGGTGCGGGGGGGCCTGTGCAGTATTTT.

This clonotype was counted only a few times. This chain joins TRBV6-5 and TRBJ2-1, with D possibly being TRBD1 or TRBD2 (5 bases each). Trimming removed 3 bases at V and 4 bases at J, with 16 bases between. Germline values: CDR1 MNHEY, CDR2 SVGAGI. The CDR3 has 16 residues. CDR3 sequence reads: CASSYLDRDQYNEQFF. Here the CDR3 DNA reads TGTGCCAGCAGTTATCTCGACCGGGACCAGTACAATGAGCAGTTCTTC.